Listed here are 28 T cell receptor beta chains from one sample, sequenced in a study of identical twins listed by TCRdb under 2016. Library generation was performed with 5' RACE. Instrument on record: Illumina HiSeq 2000. TCRdb trimmed the raw reads at Q25, called clones with MiXCR and kept productive beta chains. Duplicate CDR3 protein sequences are folded into a single record with the most common DNA and genes. The sample table holds roughly 750,000 distinct CDR3 sequences, of which roughly 20% were seen once. The ten largest clones take up 4.3% of the sample. The sample was also linked to a second study, of T cells expressing NK-cell markers.

The material sequenced was PBMCs. These receptors were collected from a woman between 18 and 29 years old in good health.

Only a few counts were recorded for this clonotype. This sequence joins TRBV20-1 and TRBJ2-1; no reliable D call. The V end lost 5 bases, the J end lost 1 base, and 18 bases lay between the germline ends. Germline V lookup: CDR1 DFQATT, CDR2 SNEGSKA (reference sequence). CDR3 size: 16 residues. Here the CDR3 DNA reads TGCAGTGCTCCAGAGGTCACTGCTCTTTCCTACAATGAGCAGTTCTTC. Its translation is CSAPEVTALSYNEQFF.

This clonotype was observed many times. The rearrangement links TRBV10-3 to TRBJ2-3; no firm D call. CDR1 is ENHRY and CDR2 is SYGVKD in the germline V gene. Trimming shortened V by 2 bases and J by 5 bases, and 2 bases separated the two germline ends. The CDR3 loop spans 11 amino acids. The CDR3 coding sequence is TGTGCCATCAGTGAGGGAGATACGCAGTATTTT. Protein sequence: CAISEGDTQYF.

This clonotype appeared a few times. The chain recombines TRBV5-5 with TRBJ2-2; unclear D gene. The germline V gene encodes CDR1 SGHKS and CDR2 YYEKEE (reference sequence). Trimming stripped 5 bases from V and 5 bases from J, with 10 bases between. The CDR3 covers 13 residues. CDR3 sequence: CASRRAGTGELFF. CDR3 coding DNA: TGTGCCAGCAGACGGGCTGGAACCGGGGAGCTGTTTTTT.

This clonotype was seen a few times. This chain links TRBV12-3 or TRBV12-4 with TRBJ1-5; D unresolved. The germline V and J ends were trimmed by 6 bases and 4 bases, with 7 bases remaining between them. This CDR3 region has 12 residues. The CDR3 sequence: CASSVENQPQHF. Written as DNA, the CDR3 is TGTGCCAGCAGCGTCGAAAATCAGCCCCAGCATTTT.

V usage is TRBV7-2 and J usage is TRBJ2-7, with 9 bases matching TRBD1. The CDR3 is made up of 15 amino acids. Germline V CDR1 and CDR2: SGHTA, FQGNSA. The trim removed 1 base at V and 4 bases at J, leaving 5 bases unmatched. The CDR3 nucleotides are TGTGCCAGCAGCTTAGTGACAGGGGGAGGTTACGAGCAGTACTTC. It codes for CASSLVTGGGYEQYF.

The chain uses TRBV12-3 or TRBV12-4 and TRBJ2-7, with 13 bases aligning to TRBD2. CDR3 size: 15 residues. V was clipped by 6 bases and J by 2 bases; unmatched bases: 4. CDR3 residues: CASRHTSGRAYEQYF. CDR3 DNA: TGTGCCAGCAGGCATACTAGCGGGAGGGCCTACGAGCAGTACTTC.

The chain has TRBV18 and TRBJ1-5; TRBD1 matches 7 bases. V dropped 3 bases and J dropped 3; count of bases not matched to a gene: 8. Germline V CDR1 and CDR2: KGHSH, LQKENI. The CDR3 totals 16 residues. Here the CDR3 reads CASSPNPGQPNQPQHF. The CDR3 DNA is TGTGCCAGCTCACCTAATCCGGGACAGCCCAATCAGCCCCAGCATTTT.

The chain employs TRBV10-3 and TRBJ2-2; D unclear. The CDR3 contains 15 residues. CDR1 and CDR2 (germline): ENHRY, SYGVKD. V gave up 0 bases and J gave up 4 bases, with 9 bases separating them. The CDR3 nucleotides read TGTGCCATCAGTGAGTCAGCCAGCAGCACCGGGGAGCTGTTTTTT. Translated, it gives CAISESASSTGELFF.

The chain links TRBV5-6 to TRBJ2-5; TRBD2 is a possible D gene (6 bases). The V end was cut by 4 bases, the J end by 4 bases, with 14 bases between. Germline V gives CDR1 SGHDT, CDR2 YYEEEE. The CDR3 runs to 14 residues. CDR3 bases: TGTGCCAGCAGCGAGGACCGGAGGGGAGAGACCCAGTACTTC. This translates into CASSEDRRGETQYF.

This clonotype was seen a few times. This chain joins TRBV6-5 and TRBJ2-7, with 9 bases that match TRBD2. CDR1 is MNHEY and CDR2 is SVGAGI in the germline V gene. The CDR3 contains 14 residues. The junction had 6 bases not matched to a gene; V was cut back by 2 bases and J by 7 bases. The chain's CDR3 is CASSYRAGGGEQYF. The CDR3 DNA follows: TGTGCCAGCAGTTACCGAGCGGGGGGCGGGGAGCAGTACTTC.

The chain employs TRBV5-1 and TRBJ2-3; D unclear. Trimming took 5 bases from V and 3 from J, leaving 13 bases between them. The CDR3 has 14 residues. Per the germline V gene, CDR1 is SGHRS and CDR2 is YFSETQ. The CDR3: CASSLVLGTDTQYF. For the CDR3, the DNA is TGCGCCAGCAGTTTAGTCTTGGGTACAGATACGCAGTATTTT.

The gene calls are TRBV7-9 and TRBJ2-4, with TRBD2 matching over 7 bases. After removal of 6 bases from V and 4 bases from J, the junction contained 6 bases not matched to a gene. Per germline, CDR1 SEHNR and CDR2 FQNEAQ (reference sequence). The CDR3 runs to 14 residues. The CDR3 DNA sequence: TGTGCCAGCAGTTCGGGACTACTAAAAAACATTCAGTACTTC. Its protein is CASSSGLLKNIQYF. The variable domain in full, completed from reference TRBV7-9 and TRBJ2-4, reads DTGVSQNPRHKITKRGQNVTFRCDPISEHNRLYWYRQTLGQGPEFLTYFQNEAQLEKSRLLSDRFSAERPKGSFSTLEIQRTEQGDSAMYLCASSSGLLKNIQYFGAGTRLSVL.

In this sample, this clonotype turned up a few times. The chain's CDR3 is CASSYGTADTQYF. The CDR3 DNA reads TGTGCCAGCAGTTATGGGACGGCGGATACGCAGTATTTT. The rearrangement joins TRBV6-5 to TRBJ2-3; TRBD1 or TRBD2 may be the D gene (5 bases each). The V end lost 3 bases, the J end lost 6 bases, and 10 bases lay between the germline ends. CDR1 and CDR2 from the germline V gene are MNHEY and SVGAGI. The CDR3 has 13 amino acids.

The table lists this clonotype with a few counts. The chain employs TRBV14 and TRBJ2-2; D unresolved. Trimming removed 1 base at V and 1 base at J, with 7 bases between. In germline, CDR1 is SGHDN, CDR2 FVKESK. This CDR3 region has 15 residues. The CDR3 reads CASSQATWNTGELFF. CDR3 bases: TGTGCCAGCAGCCAAGCGACATGGAACACCGGGGAGCTGTTTTTT.

This clonotype was picked up a small number of times. V is TRBV10-3 and J is TRBJ2-1; TRBD2 matches 8 bases. CDR1 is ENHRY, CDR2 SYGVKD, per germline. The CDR3 is 13 residues long. Trimming took 7 bases from V and 8 from J; bases not matched to a gene: 7. CDR3 DNA sequence: TGTGCCATCATGAGCGGGAGTCAATATGAGCAGTTCTTC. Amino acids: CAIMSGSQYEQFF.

The chain joins TRBV10-3 to TRBJ2-7, with 7 bases fitting TRBD1. From germline, CDR1 is ENHRY and CDR2 SYGVKD. The CDR3 sequence is 12 residues long. Trimming took 10 bases from V and 6 from J; bases not matched to a gene: 9. CDR3 amino acids: CATTQGVGEQYF. The CDR3 nucleotides read TGTGCCACCACCCAGGGGGTTGGCGAGCAGTACTTC.

This clonotype was seen only a few times. This chain links TRBV6-5 with TRBJ2-6; D is possibly TRBD1 (5 bases). CDR1 and CDR2 from the germline V gene are MNHEY and SVGAGI. The CDR3 loop spans 15 amino acids. Trimming removed 2 bases from V and 4 bases from J, with 9 bases in between. Here the CDR3 reads CASSYRGDGANVLTF. The CDR3 DNA is TGTGCCAGCAGTTACAGGGGTGACGGGGCCAACGTCCTGACTTTC.

This clonotype was seen a handful of times. V and J are TRBV4-2 and TRBJ2-1, with TRBD2 matching over 16 bases. The J segment lost 2 bases and the V segment lost 6 bases, leaving 10 bases of the junction unmatched. Germline CDR1 LGHNA, CDR2 YNFKEQ. CDR3 length: 19 amino acids. The CDR3 DNA follows: TGTGCCAGCAGGTCTTCCGGGACTAGCGGGAGGGGAACCTACAATGAGCAGTTCTTC. This codes for CASRSSGTSGRGTYNEQFF.

The chain links TRBV18 to TRBJ1-1; TRBD1 might be the D (5 bases). V was trimmed by 6 bases and J by 1 base, leaving 18 bases between them. CDR1 is KGHSH and CDR2 is LQKENI in the germline V gene. CDR3 length: 16 amino acids. CDR3 in amino acids: CASSRGTPGTNTEAFF. CDR3 bases: TGTGCCAGCTCGCGCGGGACGCCAGGGACGAACACTGAAGCTTTCTTT.

The V and J genes are TRBV7-3 and TRBJ2-7; TRBD1 is a possible D gene (5 bases). The CDR3 is 12 residues long. V lost 5 bases to trimming and J lost 6 bases, with 11 bases between them. Germline CDR1 is SGHTA and CDR2 is FQGTGA. Here the CDR3 reads CASSAQQGEQYF. The CDR3 nucleotides read TGTGCCAGCAGCGCCCAGCAGGGCGAGCAGTACTTC.

This clonotype was found a few times. The chain recombines TRBV20-1 with TRBJ2-7, with 11 bases matching TRBD2. The CDR3 covers 16 residues. Germline V gene data show CDR1 as DFQATT and CDR2 as SNEGSKA (reference sequence). V dropped 0 bases and J dropped 7; count of bases not matched to a gene: 11. CDR3 sequence: CSARDDSGRAYGEQYF. The CDR3 bases are TGCAGTGCTAGAGACGATAGCGGGAGGGCTTATGGTGAGCAGTACTTC.

V and J are TRBV20-1 and TRBJ2-1; D gene unclear. V lost 3 bases, J lost 8 bases, and 11 bases lay in between. Germline V lookup: CDR1 DFQATT, CDR2 SNEGSKA (reference sequence). The CDR3 sequence is 12 residues long. CDR3 nucleotides: TGCAGTGCTAGCGTGGGCGTCCATGAGCAGTTCTTC. Its protein is CSASVGVHEQFF.

This clonotype came up a few times. The chain has TRBV15 and TRBJ1-1; the D is unclear. This CDR3 spans 13 amino acids. Per germline, CDR1 LNHNV and CDR2 YYDKDF (reference sequence). Trimming cost V 0 bases and J 8 bases, with 10 bases left between them. CDR3 amino acids: CATSRDAAEEAFF. The CDR3 region has the DNA TGTGCCACCAGCAGAGATGCGGCGGAGGAAGCTTTCTTT.

The V gene is TRBV20-1, the J gene TRBJ2-7; 10 bases map to TRBD2. CDR1 is DFQATT, CDR2 SNEGSKA, per germline (reference sequence). This CDR3 is 12 amino acids long. The junction had 1 base not matched to a gene; V was cut back by 3 bases and J by 5 bases. The DNA of the CDR3 is TGCAGTGCTAGCCTAGCGGGAGACGAGCAGTACTTC. It is translated as CSASLAGDEQYF.

This clonotype showed up just a few times. This CDR3 reads CASSSIQGGHGELFF. The CDR3 DNA follows: TGTGCCAGCAGTTCTATCCAGGGAGGACACGGGGAGCTGTTTTTT. The rearrangement joins TRBV12-3 or TRBV12-4 to TRBJ2-2; tentative D call: TRBD2 (6 bases). The CDR3 length is 15 residues. Trimming removed 4 bases from V and 7 bases from J, with 16 bases in between.

The J gene is TRBJ1-1, the V gene TRBV20-1, with a tentative D call TRBD1 (5 bases). The CDR3 extends over 14 amino acids. V shed 1 base and J shed 1 base, with 10 bases lying between them. Germline CDR1 reads DFQATT; CDR2 reads SNEGSKA (reference sequence). The CDR3 bases are TGCAGTGCTAGAGGGGGACGGGCGAACACTGAAGCTTTCTTT. This sequence encodes CSARGGRANTEAFF.

This clonotype appeared many times. J is TRBJ1-6 and V is TRBV7-8; TRBD1 aligns across 9 bases. V shed 0 bases and J 10 bases; nucleotides not matched to a gene: 4. CDR1 is SGHVS, CDR2 FQNEAQ, per germline. The CDR3 runs 15 residues. The CDR3 sequence: CASSLASGQGSPLHF. DNA for the CDR3: TGTGCCAGCAGCTTAGCTTCGGGACAGGGCTCACCCCTCCACTTT. The variable domain in full, completed from reference TRBV7-8 and TRBJ1-6, reads GAGVSQSPRYKVAKRGQDVALRCDPISGHVSLFWYQQALGQGPEFLTYFQNEAQLDKSGLPSDRFFAERPEGSVSTLKIQRTQQEDSAVYLCASSLASGQGSPLHFGNGTRLTVT.

In this sample, this clonotype turned up a few times. At one boundary the junction diverges from the germline segment, which might be a read error. The chain combines TRBV5-7 with TRBJ1-6; D remains unclear. TRBV5-7 is marked as an open reading frame, function uncertain. This CDR3 has 8 residues. CDR3 loop: CASSLEDF. The DNA for the CDR3 is TGTGCCAGCAGCTTAGAGGACTTT.